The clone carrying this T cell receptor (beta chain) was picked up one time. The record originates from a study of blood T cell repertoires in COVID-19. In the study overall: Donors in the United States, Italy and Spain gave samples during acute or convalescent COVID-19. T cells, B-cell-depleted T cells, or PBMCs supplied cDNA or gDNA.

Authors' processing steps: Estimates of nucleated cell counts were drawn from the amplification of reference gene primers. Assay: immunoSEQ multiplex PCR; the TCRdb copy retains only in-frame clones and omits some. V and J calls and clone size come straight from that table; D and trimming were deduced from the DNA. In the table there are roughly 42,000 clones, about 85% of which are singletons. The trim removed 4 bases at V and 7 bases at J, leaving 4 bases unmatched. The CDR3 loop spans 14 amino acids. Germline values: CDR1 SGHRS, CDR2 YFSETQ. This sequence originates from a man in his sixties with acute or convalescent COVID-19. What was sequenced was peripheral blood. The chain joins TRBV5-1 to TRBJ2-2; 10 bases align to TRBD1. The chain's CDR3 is CASSRQGAGGELFF. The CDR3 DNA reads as TGCGCCAGCAGCCGACAGGGGGCGGGCGGGGAGCTGTTTTTT.